The next 26 T cell receptor beta chains were all read from a single sample in a study of shared clonotypes between healthy human individuals. Measured with immunoSEQ multiplex PCR; TCRdb has only the in-frame clones, and not every one. The sample consists of about 730,000 clones, 55% to 75% of them appearing once. Sequenced input: memory CD4+ T cells sorted from blood. The subset here: CD45RA-negative fraction. These receptors were taken from a woman in her thirties in good health.

In its sample, this clone was seen a few times. The chain couples TRBV5-1 to TRBJ2-6, with TRBD1 as a possible D gene (5 bases). CDR3 length: 18 amino acids. The germline V gene encodes CDR1 SGHRS and CDR2 YFSETQ. V lost 4 bases and J lost 0, with 17 bases in between. CDR3 sequence reads: CASSTPKGWNSGANVLTF. The DNA of the CDR3 is TGCGCCAGCAGCACCCCGAAGGGGTGGAACTCTGGGGCCAACGTCCTGACTTTC. The full variable domain, rest sourced from reference TRBV5-1 and TRBJ2-6, is KAGVTQTPRYLIKTRGQQVTLSCSPISGHRSVSWYQQTPGQGLQFLFEYFSETQRNKGNFPGRFSGRQFSNSRSEMNVSTLELGDSALYLCASSTPKGWNSGANVLTFGAGSRLTVL.

This chain links TRBV6-1 with TRBJ1-2; 7 nucleotides align to TRBD1. V lost 6 bases, J lost 1 base, and 8 bases stayed unmatched. The germline V gene has CDR1 MNHNS and CDR2 SASEGT. This CDR3 is 15 amino acids long. The CDR3 is CASSEKTGNNYGYTF. The DNA for the CDR3 is TGTGCCAGCAGCGAAAAGACAGGGAATAACTATGGCTACACCTTC.

In regard to this clone: One junction end disagrees with the germline gene, perhaps due to a read error. This chain joins TRBV27 and TRBJ2-3, with no clear D. Per the germline V gene, CDR1 is MNHEY and CDR2 is SMNVEV (reference sequence). The CDR3 spans 16 residues. The DNA of the CDR3 is TGTGCCGGCAGTTTTTCAAGGGCCACTAGCACAGATACGCAGTATTTT. The encoded protein is CAGSFSRATSTDTQYF.

The table lists this clone with a few counts. The chain links TRBV5-4 to TRBJ1-1; D might be TRBD1 (6 bases). V was pared by 4 bases and J by 3 bases, with 10 bases between. The CDR3 runs 13 residues. Germline CDR1 SGHNT, CDR2 YYREEE (reference sequence). This CDR3 is CASSPRTDTEAFF. The CDR3 DNA sequence: TGTGCCAGCAGCCCGAGGACAGACACTGAAGCTTTCTTT.

In its sample, this clone was seen a few times. The chain uses TRBV10-3 and TRBJ1-4; a weak D match, TRBD1 (6 bases). This CDR3 has 13 residues. Trimming took off 7 bases at V and 2 bases at J, with 8 bases between the two ends. Germline CDR1 ENHRY, CDR2 SYGVKD. CDR3 bases: TGTGCCATCAAGGGGGAGACTAATGAAAAACTGTTTTTT. It is translated as CAIKGETNEKLFF.

The chain has TRBV19 and TRBJ2-5; possibly TRBD1 or TRBD2 for D (6 bases each). The V and J ends lost 4 bases and 4 bases respectively, with 10 bases between them. CDR1 LNHDA and CDR2 SQIVND come from the germline V gene (reference sequence). The CDR3 loop spans 13 amino acids. The CDR3 DNA reads as TGTGCCAGTAGTAACAGGGACTCAGAGACCCAGTACTTC. Amino acids: CASSNRDSETQYF. Looking up the rest from reference TRBV19 and TRBJ2-5 gives the full variable domain: DGGITQSPKYLFRKEGQNVTLSCEQNLNHDAMYWYRQDPGQGLRLIYYSQIVNDFQKGDIAEGYSVSREKKESFPLTVTSAQKNPTAFYLCASSNRDSETQYFGPGTRLLVL.

V gene TRBV6-6 combines with J gene TRBJ1-2; TRBD1 might be the D (5 bases). Germline V gene data show CDR1 as MNHNY and CDR2 as SVGAGI (reference sequence). V lost 6 bases, J lost 3 bases, and 11 bases lay in between. This CDR3 spans 13 amino acids. The CDR3 protein is CASSQTTDYGYTF. CDR3 nucleotides: TGTGCCAGCAGCCAGACGACAGACTATGGCTACACCTTC.

This chain uses TRBV18 with TRBJ2-7, with 8 nucleotides matching TRBD1. With V trimmed by 3 bases and J by 2 bases, 15 bases remained unmatched. CDR1 is KGHSH, CDR2 LQKENI, per germline. This CDR3 is built from 18 residues. CDR3 amino acids: CASSPPGQGVVGAYEQYF. CDR3 coding DNA: TGTGCCAGCTCACCCCCAGGACAGGGCGTCGTCGGGGCCTACGAGCAGTACTTC.

The J gene is TRBJ2-3, the V gene TRBV6-1, with a possible D match to TRBD1 (5 bases). CDR3 length equals 16 residues. V was trimmed by 1 base and J by 0 bases, leaving 11 bases between them. The germline gives CDR1 MNHNS, CDR2 SASEGT. DNA for the CDR3: TGTGCCAGCAGTGAAGAGGGGCGTCGTAGCACAGATACGCAGTATTTT. Translating it yields CASSEEGRRSTDTQYF.

The chain combines TRBV25-1 with TRBJ2-1; weak D call: TRBD1 (5 bases). The V end was cut by 6 bases, the J end by 7 bases, with 16 bases between. Germline loops: CDR1 MGHDK, CDR2 SYGVNS. This CDR3 comprises 14 residues. CDR3: CASRSGRASNEQFF. In DNA form, the CDR3 reads TGTGCCAGCAGAAGTGGCAGGGCCTCTAATGAGCAGTTCTTC.

J is TRBJ1-3 and V is TRBV6-1; the D is unclear. Germline CDR1 is MNHNS and CDR2 is SASEGT. V was shortened by 7 bases and J by 0 bases, with 7 bases between the two germline ends. The CDR3 runs 13 residues. The CDR3 nucleotides read TGTGCCAGCACCGAACGCTCTGGAAACACCATATATTTT. Its protein is CASTERSGNTIYF.

The chain joins TRBV6-1 to TRBJ1-4, with 7 nucleotides matching TRBD1. Trimming took 5 bases from V and 5 from J; bases not matched to a gene: 5. Germline V gives CDR1 MNHNS, CDR2 SASEGT. This CDR3 is built from 14 residues. As DNA, the CDR3 is TGTGCCAGCAGTAATAGGGGGCTGAATGAAAAACTGTTTTTT. Protein sequence: CASSNRGLNEKLFF.

The DNA of the CDR3 is TGCAGCGTTGAAGCAGGGTCTGGGGCCAACGTCCTGACTTTC. Protein product: CSVEAGSGANVLTF. The chain is built from TRBV29-1 and TRBJ2-6, with D maybe TRBD1 (5 bases). Trimming took 1 base from V and 1 from J, leaving 5 bases between them. Germline CDR1 and CDR2: SQVTM and ANQGSEA. The CDR3 length is 14 residues. Drawing the rest from reference TRBV29-1 and TRBJ2-6, the complete variable domain is SAVISQKPSRDICQRGTSLTIQCQVDSQVTMMFWYRQQPGQSLTLIATANQGSEATYESGFVIDKFPISRPNLTFSTLTVSNMSPEDSSIYLCSVEAGSGANVLTFGAGSRLTVL.

The sample holds one count of this clone. V and J are TRBV29-1 and TRBJ2-5; TRBD2 matches 12 bases. Unmatched junction bases numbered 8, after V lost 5 bases and J lost 7 bases. The CDR3 length is 14 residues. Germline loops: CDR1 SQVTM, CDR2 ANQGSEA. The CDR3 here is CSVWTSGVGGTQYF. In DNA form, the CDR3 reads TGCAGCGTTTGGACTAGCGGGGTTGGGGGGACCCAGTACTTC.

The J gene is TRBJ1-3, the V gene TRBV28; D not certain. Germline loops: CDR1 MDHEN, CDR2 SYDVKM. This CDR3 region has 13 residues. V gave up 8 bases and J gave up 0 bases, with 8 bases separating them. The CDR3 reads CASLRYSGNTIYF. Here the CDR3 DNA reads TGTGCCAGCCTAAGGTACTCTGGAAACACCATATATTTT.

J is TRBJ2-3 and V is TRBV11-2; the D gene could be TRBD1 or TRBD2 (5 bases each). CDR1 and CDR2 from the germline V gene are SGHAT and FQNNGV. CDR3 length: 14 amino acids. V was cut by 4 bases and J by 3 bases, with 11 bases left in between. The CDR3 sequence is CASSWGPQTDTQYF. CDR3 DNA: TGTGCCAGCAGCTGGGGACCTCAGACAGATACGCAGTATTTT.

The gene calls are TRBV28 and TRBJ2-5; 8 bases agree with TRBD2. Near its end, the DNA agrees better with TRBJ2-7, so the J call may be wrong. Germline-derived CDR1 and CDR2 are MDHEN and SYDVKM. The CDR3 consists of 15 residues. CDR3 in DNA: TGTGCCAGCAGCCGGGGGGGAGGTACGTCCTACGAGCAGTACTTC. This translates into CASSRGGGTSYEQYF.

The rearrangement links TRBV5-4 to TRBJ2-2, with D perhaps TRBD2 (5 bases). In germline, CDR1 is SGHNT, CDR2 YYREEE (reference sequence). The CDR3 has 14 residues. V dropped 2 bases and J dropped 5 bases, with 10 bases sitting between them. CDR3 in amino acids: CASSLGLVTGELFF. The CDR3 bases are TGTGCCAGCAGCTTAGGACTTGTGACCGGGGAGCTGTTTTTT.

The chain employs TRBV14 and TRBJ2-7; D possibly uses TRBD1 or TRBD2 (5 bases each). The CDR3 runs 15 residues. Trimming removed 4 bases at V and 3 bases at J, with 16 bases between. In germline, CDR1 is SGHDN, CDR2 FVKESK. CDR3 sequence reads: CASSLKLGRSYEQYF. The CDR3 nucleotides read TGTGCCAGCAGCCTTAAGTTGGGACGCAGCTACGAGCAGTACTTC.

The genes are TRBV7-8 and TRBJ2-5; 11 bases are a match to TRBD2. The V segment lost 5 bases and the J segment 5 bases; nucleotides outside the gene matches: 10. The CDR3 loop spans 16 amino acids. CDR1 is SGHVS and CDR2 is FQNEAQ in the germline V gene. CDR3 loop: CASSRTGLAGGETQYF. CDR3 bases: TGTGCCAGCAGCCGTACTGGGCTAGCGGGAGGTGAGACCCAGTACTTC.

J is TRBJ2-1 and V is TRBV4-1; 10 bases map to TRBD2. The CDR3 covers 20 residues. Losses at the gene ends were 1 base for V and 0 bases for J; bases not matched to a gene: 12. Germline lookup yields CDR1 MGHRA and CDR2 YSYEKL. CDR3 sequence: CASSQVASGSARSSYNEQFF. The CDR3 bases are TGCGCCAGCAGCCAAGTCGCTAGCGGGAGTGCCCGTAGCTCCTACAATGAGCAGTTCTTC.

As for this clone: Distinct nucleotide sequences in the sample also encode this CDR3. The chain combines TRBV5-1 with TRBJ2-5; 7 positions match TRBD1. This CDR3 has 14 amino acids. With V trimmed by 4 bases and J by 4 bases, 7 bases remained unmatched. Germline CDR1 is SGHRS and CDR2 is YFSETQ. DNA for the CDR3: TGCGCCAGCAGCGGTGGGACAGAGGGAGAGACCCAGTACTTC. Amino acid sequence: CASSGGTEGETQYF.

The rearrangement links TRBV13 to TRBJ2-2, with D possibly being TRBD1 (6 bases). This CDR3 is 15 amino acids long. V dropped 2 bases and J dropped 1 base, with 8 bases sitting between them. CDR1 is PRHDT and CDR2 is FYEKMQ in the germline V gene (reference sequence). CDR3 nucleotides: TGTGCCAGCAGCTTATGGACAGAGAACACCGGGGAGCTGTTTTTT. Its translation: CASSLWTENTGELFF.

This clone was counted once. This chain joins TRBV10-3 and TRBJ2-5; TRBD1 or TRBD2 may be the D gene (6 bases each). The V and J ends lost 4 bases and 1 base respectively, with 10 bases between them. This CDR3 has 14 amino acids. Per the germline V gene, CDR1 is ENHRY and CDR2 is SYGVKD. Here the CDR3 reads CAISVGGGQETQYF. CDR3 coding DNA: TGTGCCATCAGTGTCGGAGGGGGCCAAGAGACCCAGTACTTC.

This chain joins TRBV28 and TRBJ1-2, with D possibly being TRBD1 (5 bases). Germline CDR1 MDHEN, CDR2 SYDVKM. There are 14 residues in the CDR3. V was shortened by 7 bases and J by 3 bases, with 15 bases between the two germline ends. CDR3 DNA: TGTGCCAGCATAAGGGCGGACACTTACTATGGCTACACCTTC. Amino acid sequence: CASIRADTYYGYTF.

V and J are TRBV12-5 and TRBJ1-5, with TRBD1 matching 12 bases. This CDR3 spans 16 amino acids. J lost 6 bases, V lost 9 bases, and 12 bases had no gene match. The germline V gene encodes CDR1 LGHNT and CDR2 FRNRAP. The CDR3 is CARSPPGTGGCQPQHF. CDR3 DNA sequence: TGTGCTAGGAGCCCCCCCGGGACAGGGGGCTGTCAGCCCCAGCATTTT.